Listed below are T cell receptor beta chains from one sample, sequenced in a study of early T cells in non-severe SARS-CoV-2 infection. TCRdb itself ran the 5' RACE reads through MiXCR, one entry per CDR3 protein. This table holds some 76,000 distinct CDR3 sequences, around 15% found once. The sequenced sample consisted of whole blood. Source of these receptors: an adult who was a healthcare worker with PCR-confirmed SARS-CoV-2 infection or an uninfected control (not recorded which). Each CDR3 is given with its conserved first and last residue. A D gene is named only where the DNA matches it firmly. Size is stated for part of the rows, as once, few or many counts, or as a class when the clone is expanded.

V,D,size,J,CDR3,DNA
TRBV4-3,NA,few,TRBJ1-2,CASSQGGGSNYGYTF,TGCGCCAGCAGCCAGGGGGGCGGCAGTAACTATGGCTACACCTTC
TRBV5-1,TRBD1,many,TRBJ2-7,CASSSDRQIHF,TGCGCCAGCAGCTCGGACAGGCAGATTCACTTC
TRBV7-2,NA,NA,TRBJ2-1,CASSFSGTNEQFF,TGTGCCAGCAGCTTTAGCGGTACCAATGAGCAGTTCTTC
TRBV27,NA,once,TRBJ1-6,CASSPYLQGDSPLHF,TGTGCCAGCAGTCCATACCTACAGGGAGACTCACCCCTCCACTTT
TRBV7-2,NA,NA,TRBJ2-5,CASSKEETQYF,TGTGCCAGCAGCAAAGAAGAGACCCAGTACTTC
TRBV24-1,NA,NA,TRBJ1-2,CATSDFRSMGYTF,TGTGCCACCAGTGATTTTCGCTCCATGGGCTACACCTTC
TRBV2,NA,few,TRBJ1-5,CASSEQTRNQPQHF,TGTGCCAGCAGTGAACAGACGCGCAATCAGCCCCAGCATTTT
TRBV20-1,NA,few,TRBJ1-4,CSARERGRLTTNEKLFF,TGCAGTGCTAGAGAACGGGGGAGACTTACAACTAATGAAAAACTGTTTTTT
TRBV4-1,NA,few,TRBJ2-5,CASSQEVAQETQYF,TGCGCCAGCAGCCAAGAAGTAGCTCAAGAGACCCAGTACTTC
TRBV4-1,NA,few,TRBJ2-1,CASSQGLGFSKNEQFF,TGCGCCAGCAGCCAAGGCCTGGGGTTTAGTAAAAATGAGCAGTTCTTC
TRBV6-6,TRBD1,NA,TRBJ1-6,CASSYSKGTGGNSPLHF,TGTGCCAGCAGTTACTCGAAGGGGACAGGGGGGAATTCACCCCTCCACTTT
TRBV19,TRBD1,few,TRBJ2-1,CASRPTGLDEQFF,TGTGCCAGTAGACCGACAGGGCTCGATGAGCAGTTCTTC
TRBV7-2,NA,NA,TRBJ1-1,CASSLYGRQGNTEAFF,TGTGCCAGCAGCTTATATGGTCGGCAGGGGAACACTGAAGCTTTCTTT
TRBV12-3/TRBV12-4,NA,few,TRBJ2-7,CASSLNLQGRYYEQYF,TGTGCCAGCAGTTTAAATTTGCAGGGTCGATATTACGAGCAGTACTTC
TRBV12-3/TRBV12-4,TRBD1,few,TRBJ2-3,CASSSPRDRGTDTQYF,TGTGCCAGCAGTTCTCCTCGGGACAGGGGCACAGATACGCAGTATTTT
TRBV3-1,TRBD1,few,TRBJ1-5,CASSQNRGNGPQHF,TGTGCCAGCAGCCAAAACAGGGGGAACGGGCCCCAGCATTTT
TRBV7-9,NA,NA,TRBJ2-5,CASSLRRSQETQYF,TGTGCCAGCAGCCTCCGACGTAGCCAAGAGACCCAGTACTTC
TRBV7-6,TRBD1,NA,TRBJ2-7,CASSPQTGEYEQYF,TGTGCCAGCAGCCCACAAACAGGGGAGTACGAGCAGTACTTC
TRBV13,NA,NA,TRBJ1-1,CASSFRGMNTEAFF,TGTGCCAGCAGCTTTCGGGGGATGAACACTGAAGCTTTCTTT
TRBV7-2,TRBD2,few,TRBJ2-1,CASSFRTSGSYNEQFF,TGTGCCAGCAGCTTTCGGACTAGCGGGAGTTACAATGAGCAGTTCTTC
TRBV29-1,NA,many,TRBJ2-7,CSVPTGTEEQYF,TGCAGCGTGCCTACCGGGACCGAAGAGCAGTACTTC
TRBV6-4,NA,few,TRBJ2-3,CASGPEGSGEADTQYF,TGTGCCAGCGGGCCCGAGGGAAGCGGAGAGGCAGATACGCAGTATTTT
TRBV25-1,TRBD1,NA,TRBJ2-1,CASSLGTGYNEQFF,TGTGCCAGCAGCCTTGGGACAGGGTACAATGAGCAGTTCTTC
TRBV29-1,TRBD1,many,TRBJ2-7,CSVEGDRATYEQYF,TGCAGCGTTGAGGGGGACAGGGCAACCTACGAGCAGTACTTC
TRBV5-1,TRBD1,NA,TRBJ2-4,CASSSRTGLNIQYF,TGCGCCAGCAGCTCCCGGACAGGGTTGAACATTCAGTACTTC
TRBV6-2/TRBV6-3,TRBD1,NA,TRBJ1-5,CASKTGPLNQPQHF,TGTGCTTCAAAGACAGGGCCCCTCAATCAGCCCCAGCATTTT
TRBV6-1,NA,few,TRBJ1-1,CASKQGFEAFF,TGTGCCAGCAAACAGGGATTTGAAGCTTTCTTT
TRBV9,NA,NA,TRBJ2-1,CASSRQLYNEQFF,TGTGCCAGCAGCAGACAACTTTACAATGAGCAGTTCTTC
TRBV5-4,TRBD2,few,TRBJ2-7,CASSSDGLAGSRDEQYF,TGTGCCAGCAGCTCGGACGGACTAGCGGGATCGAGGGACGAGCAGTACTTC
TRBV7-3,NA,NA,TRBJ2-7,CASSLTPGTYEQYF,TGTGCCAGCAGCCTAACCCCAGGGACCTACGAGCAGTACTTC
TRBV11-2,NA,NA,TRBJ2-1,CASSLAGRLNEQFF,TGTGCCAGCAGCTTAGCGGGCAGACTCAATGAGCAGTTCTTC
TRBV6-2/TRBV6-3,NA,few,TRBJ1-1,CASRGWSGFQRSNTEAFF,TGTGCCAGCAGGGGATGGTCAGGCTTCCAAAGATCGAACACTGAAGCTTTCTTT
TRBV6-5,TRBD2,few,TRBJ2-2,CASSYGTINTGELFF,TGTGCCAGCAGTTACGGGACTATCAACACCGGGGAGCTGTTTTTT
TRBV6-5,NA,NA,TRBJ1-4,CASDGHLTNEKLFF,TGTGCCAGCGACGGGCACCTAACTAATGAAAAACTGTTTTTT
TRBV3-1,NA,NA,TRBJ1-2,CASSFRQAVAVGYTF,TGTGCCAGCAGCTTTCGACAGGCGGTTGCTGTAGGCTACACCTTC
TRBV6-6,TRBD1,few,TRBJ1-2,CASRNRGGYGYTF,TGTGCCAGCAGGAACAGGGGAGGCTATGGCTACACCTTC
TRBV4-3,TRBD2,NA,TRBJ2-7,CASSQDRGRADEQYF,TGCGCCAGCAGCCAAGATCGGGGGAGGGCCGACGAGCAGTACTTC
TRBV20-1,TRBD2,many,TRBJ2-1,CSARDRMGTSGGASNEQFF,TGCAGTGCTAGAGATCGAATGGGGACTAGCGGGGGGGCCAGTAATGAGCAGTTCTTC
TRBV9,NA,many,TRBJ2-7,CASSVGGVSYEQYF,TGTGCCAGCAGCGTAGGTGGGGTCTCCTACGAGCAGTACTTC
TRBV29-1,NA,few,TRBJ2-2,CSVENGELFF,TGCAGCGTCGAGAACGGGGAGCTGTTTTTT
TRBV12-3/TRBV12-4,NA,NA,TRBJ1-1,CASSFGTGTEAFF,TGTGCCAGCAGTTTCGGGACGGGCACTGAAGCTTTCTTT
TRBV6-5,TRBD1,NA,TRBJ2-3,CASSSTGTGDRQRHTQYF,TGTGCCAGCAGTTCAACCGGGACAGGGGATCGTCAAAGGCATACGCAGTATTTT